These 11 T cell receptor beta chains originate from one sample sequenced in a study of T-cell memory formation after mild COVID-19. Each CDR3 protein gets one entry after TCRdb re-called the 5' RACE reads with MiXCR. The table includes a few hundred thousand distinct CDR3 sequences, about 15% detected once. Sequences were obtained from PBMCs or a T cell subset sorted from them (not recorded which). All receptors derive from a man aged 18-30 years who had mild COVID-19 (a few samples of this study predate the infection). Cell type and time point are not known.

This chain uses TRBV11-2 with TRBJ1-1; D is unresolved. The V end lost 0 bases, the J end lost 0 bases, and 8 bases lay between the germline ends. In germline, CDR1 is SGHAT, CDR2 FQNNGV. This CDR3 contains 15 residues. CDR3 bases: TGTGCCAGCAGCTTAGATGTGGGCTTGAACACTGAAGCTTTCTTT. It is translated as CASSLDVGLNTEAFF.

J is TRBJ2-2 and V is TRBV20-1; D gene ambiguous. The CDR3 loop spans 14 amino acids. The germline CDR1 and CDR2 sequences are DFQATT and SNEGSKA (reference sequence). V was pared by 3 bases and J by 0 bases, with 8 bases between. The CDR3 DNA sequence: TGCAGTGCTAGTCAAAGGCCGAACACCGGGGAGCTGTTTTTT. Translation gives CSASQRPNTGELFF.

The chain couples TRBV28 to TRBJ1-3; D may be TRBD1 (5 bases). V was trimmed by 8 bases and J by 8 bases, leaving 7 bases between them. Per the germline V gene, CDR1 is MDHEN and CDR2 is SYDVKM. The CDR3 runs to 10 residues. CDR3 DNA: TGTGCCAGCCAGGGAGACACCATATATTTT. It encodes CASQGDTIYF.

The chain is built from TRBV24-1 and TRBJ1-1; the D is unclear. Germline values: CDR1 KGHDR, CDR2 SFDVKD. With 2 bases removed from V and 11 bases from J, the gap between germline ends came to 5 bases. The CDR3 length is 10 residues. CDR3 nucleotides: TGTGCCACCAGTGATTCCGTCGCTTTCTTT. Encoded protein: CATSDSVAFF.

This rearrangement joins TRBV5-1 to TRBJ2-3, with 7 bases identical to TRBD2. V gave up 4 bases and J gave up 3 bases; unmatched junction bases: 5. The V gene's germline CDR1 is SGHRS and CDR2 YFSETQ. The CDR3 length is 14 residues. The CDR3 loop is CASSDGGGTDTQYF. The CDR3 DNA reads as TGCGCCAGCAGCGACGGGGGAGGGACAGATACGCAGTATTTT.

V usage is TRBV4-1 and J usage is TRBJ1-2, with 11 bases lining up with TRBD1. Germline CDR1 is MGHRA and CDR2 is YSYEKL. This CDR3 is built from 17 residues. With 7 bases clipped from V and 1 base from J, the junction kept 11 bases outside the gene matches. CDR3 DNA: TGCGCCAGCACCCTCAACCCGGGACAGGGGGTTAACTATGGCTACACCTTC. Protein: CASTLNPGQGVNYGYTF.

The rearrangement links TRBV7-2 to TRBJ2-3; D unclear. Germline lookup yields CDR1 SGHTA and CDR2 FQGNSA. The CDR3 contains 15 residues. Trimming cost V 5 bases and J 4 bases, with 16 bases left between them. The CDR3 DNA reads TGTGCCAGCAGCCCTGGAGTTAGGGTATCAGATACGCAGTATTTT. Amino acid sequence: CASSPGVRVSDTQYF.

This clonotype was counted at least ten times. V gene TRBV7-2 combines with J gene TRBJ2-2, with D possibly being TRBD2 (5 bases). CDR3 length: 16 residues. The V gene's germline CDR1 is SGHTA and CDR2 FQGNSA. With 1 base removed from V and 5 bases from J, the gap between germline ends came to 14 bases. CDR3 DNA sequence: TGTGCCAGCAGCTTAGGGAGGCTTGACTTGACCGGGGAGCTGTTTTTT. Translation: CASSLGRLDLTGELFF.

A few counts support this clonotype. The rearrangement uses TRBV7-2 and TRBJ2-3, with 7 bases that match TRBD2. Germline V gene data show CDR1 as SGHTA and CDR2 as FQGNSA. V dropped 4 bases and J dropped 0; count of bases not matched to a gene: 10. The CDR3 loop spans 17 amino acids. This CDR3 is CASSSVQGGKSTDTQYF. The CDR3 DNA follows: TGTGCCAGCAGCTCCGTCCAGGGAGGGAAGAGCACAGATACGCAGTATTTT.

The chain combines TRBV15 with TRBJ2-6; 7 nucleotides match TRBD1. Trimming at V came to 2 bases and at J to 3 bases, leaving 1 base not matched to a gene. The length of the CDR3 is 15 residues. CDR1 and CDR2 from the germline V gene are LNHNV and YYDKDF (reference sequence). The CDR3 region is CATSRRGLGANVLTF. Written as DNA, the CDR3 is TGTGCCACCAGCAGAAGGGGGCTTGGGGCCAACGTCCTGACTTTC.

The chain combines TRBV12-3 or TRBV12-4 with TRBJ2-3, with 11 bases identical to TRBD2. V shed 3 bases, J shed 5 bases, and the junction held 4 bases outside the gene matches. This CDR3 comprises 15 residues. The CDR3, as DNA: TGTGCCAGCAGTTTCACTAGCGGGGGTCGAGATACGCAGTATTTT. It translates to CASSFTSGGRDTQYF.